The T cell receptor beta chain described here comes from a study of CD4 and CD8 cells across lung adenocarcinoma regions. This clonotype was seen a few times. Via MiXCR, TCRdb re-called the PCR reads, giving one row per CDR3 protein. The sample shows roughly 10,000 distinct CDR3 sequences, roughly 50% of them seen only once. The CDR3 sequence is 18 residues long. CDR1 is SGHVS, CDR2 FNYEAQ, per germline. V was pared by 1 base and J by 4 bases, with 12 bases of the junction left unmatched. The patients had localized lung adenocarcinoma, a non-small cell subtype. The material sequenced was CD4+ T cells from the center of a lung tumor. The chain links TRBV7-6 to TRBJ2-3; the match to TRBD2 covers 9 bases. This receptor was obtained from a male donor with lung adenocarcinoma. The CD4 and CD8 labels of this study may be unreliable. The CDR3: CASSLGGWGSGSADTQYF. CDR3 DNA sequence: TGTGCCAGCAGCTTAGGCGGTTGGGGTAGCGGGAGTGCAGATACGCAGTATTTT.